What follows are 32 T cell receptor beta chains derived from one specimen sequenced in a study of T cell changes during pregnancy in multiple sclerosis. Using immunoSEQ multiplex PCR, the repertoire was profiled, and TCRdb retains in-frame clones only, with some absent. The profile shows about 38,000 clones, about 92% of them singletons. The sample in question was CD8+ T cells from peripheral blood mononuclear cells, obtained in the third trimester of pregnancy. The source of these receptors is a female donor with multiple sclerosis, enrolled in a pregnancy study.

The chain combines TRBV2 with TRBJ1-1; D may be TRBD1 (5 bases). Germline CDR1 SNHLY, CDR2 FYNNEI. Trimming left V 0 bases short and J 4 bases short, with 24 bases between. The CDR3 is 19 amino acids. The CDR3 DNA follows: TGTGCCAGCAGTGAAGCCATCCTGGCAGGGCTCGGTGAAGGCACTGAAGCTTTCTTT. It codes for CASSEAILAGLGEGTEAFF. Drawing the rest from reference TRBV2 and TRBJ1-1, the complete variable domain is EPEVTQTPSHQVTQMGQEVILRCVPISNHLYFYWYRQILGQKVEFLVSFYNNEISEKSEIFDDQFSVERPDGSNFTLKIRSTKLEDSAMYFCASSEAILAGLGEGTEAFFGQGTRLTVV.

In DNA, the CDR3 is TGTGCCAGCAGCTCAACAGGGCTGGATCAGCCCCAGCATTTT. It codes for CASSSTGLDQPQHF. The rearrangement uses TRBV7-8 and TRBJ1-5, with D perhaps matching TRBD1 (6 bases). The germline gives CDR1 SGHVS, CDR2 FQNEAQ. V lost 4 bases to trimming and J lost 5 bases, with 12 bases between them. The CDR3 has 14 amino acids. Based on the CDR3 plus reference TRBV7-8 and TRBJ1-5, the full variable domain is GAGVSQSPRYKVAKRGQDVALRCDPISGHVSLFWYQQALGQGPEFLTYFQNEAQLDKSGLPSDRFFAERPEGSVSTLKIQRTQQEDSAVYLCASSSTGLDQPQHFGDGTRLSIL.

The chain has TRBV5-4 and TRBJ2-4; TRBD2 might be the D (5 bases). Germline V gives CDR1 SGHNT, CDR2 YYREEE (reference sequence). The CDR3 totals 14 residues. V lost 6 bases and J 5 bases, leaving 15 bases between the germline ends. CDR3 protein: CASTTEIGENIQYF. The CDR3 DNA reads TGTGCCAGCACCACGGAGATCGGGGAAAACATTCAGTACTTC.

This chain uses TRBV7-8 with TRBJ2-7, with D perhaps matching TRBD2 (5 bases). V lost 5 bases and J lost 6, with 17 bases in between. Germline V CDR1 and CDR2: SGHVS, FQNEAQ. This CDR3 region has 14 residues. The CDR3 DNA reads as TGTGCCAGCAGCCCCCCGGACTCTACCGGCGAGCAGTACTTC. It yields the protein CASSPPDSTGEQYF.

The chain links TRBV29-1 to TRBJ2-2; 7 bases agree with TRBD1. This CDR3 has 13 residues. Germline V gene sequence: CDR1 SQVTM, CDR2 ANQGSEA. The trim removed 4 bases at V and 3 bases at J, leaving 2 bases unmatched. The CDR3 is CSVGTGDTGELFF. The CDR3 DNA reads as TGCAGCGTTGGGACAGGCGACACCGGGGAGCTGTTTTTT.

This clone has only one observation. The chain has TRBV6-1 and TRBJ2-3; 9 bases are a match to TRBD2. CDR1 and CDR2 (germline): MNHNS, SASEGT. This CDR3 has 15 amino acids. The V gene end was trimmed by 0 bases and the J gene end by 4 bases; junction bases not matched to a gene: 2. The CDR3 nucleotides are TGTGCCAGCAGTGAAGCGCGGGGGGGGGCAGATACGCAGTATTTT. This codes for CASSEARGGADTQYF.

V usage is TRBV30 and J usage is TRBJ2-3, with D possibly matching TRBD1 (6 bases). V gave up 4 bases and J gave up 1 base, with 18 bases separating them. The CDR3 sequence is 16 residues long. Germline CDR1 is GTSNPN and CDR2 is SVGIG (reference sequence). The CDR3 DNA is TGTGCCTGGATCCCAAGACAGGCCTTTCGCACAGATACGCAGTATTTT. Encoded protein: CAWIPRQAFRTDTQYF.

The chain joins TRBV9 to TRBJ2-2; 8 positions agree with TRBD1. Looked up from germline, CDR1 is SGDLS and CDR2 is YYNGEE. The CDR3 runs to 15 residues. V was clipped by 3 bases and J by 5 bases; unmatched bases: 6. The CDR3 here is CASSGGQGKTGELFF. The CDR3, as DNA: TGTGCCAGCAGCGGCGGACAGGGCAAGACCGGGGAGCTGTTTTTT.

J is TRBJ1-1 and V is TRBV14; D unresolved. V lost 0 bases and J lost 11, with 13 bases in between. Germline assignment: CDR1 SGHDN and CDR2 FVKESK. CDR3 length: 13 amino acids. CDR3 protein: CASSQDWPAGAFF. The DNA of the CDR3 is TGTGCCAGCAGCCAAGATTGGCCAGCGGGTGCTTTCTTT.

The chain has TRBV13 and TRBJ2-5; 11 bases match TRBD2. Looked up from germline, CDR1 is PRHDT and CDR2 is FYEKMQ (reference sequence). The CDR3 sequence is 15 residues long. Trimming at V came to 4 bases and at J to 5 bases, leaving 6 bases not matched to a gene. CDR3 DNA: TGTGCCAGCAGCTCACTAGCGGGGGCGGTGGAGACCCAGTACTTC. It yields the protein CASSSLAGAVETQYF. The whole variable domain, filled in from reference TRBV13 and TRBJ2-5, reads AAGVIQSPRHLIKEKRETATLKCYPIPRHDTVYWYQQGPGQDPQFLISFYEKMQSDKGSIPDRFSAQQFSDYHSELNMSSLELGDSALYFCASSSLAGAVETQYFGPGTRLLVL.

The rearrangement uses TRBV30 and TRBJ1-2; perhaps TRBD1 as D (5 bases). This CDR3 contains 13 residues. The germline V gene encodes CDR1 GTSNPN and CDR2 SVGIG (reference sequence). The germline V and J ends were trimmed by 0 bases and 8 bases, with 13 bases remaining between them. The CDR3 region has the DNA TGTGCCTGGAGTGTATCGGGGGAAGGCGGCTACACCTTC. Translation gives CAWSVSGEGGYTF. The whole variable domain, remainder taken from reference TRBV30 and TRBJ1-2, is SQTIHQWPATLVQPVGSPLSLECTVEGTSNPNLYWYRQAAGRGLQLLFYSVGIGQISSEVPQNLSASRPQDRQFILSSKKLLLSDSGFYLCAWSVSGEGGYTFGSGTRLTVV.

The chain recombines TRBV13 with TRBJ2-2, with D possibly matching TRBD2 (6 bases). V lost 5 bases, J lost 1 base, and 11 bases lay in between. Looked up from germline, CDR1 is PRHDT and CDR2 is FYEKMQ (reference sequence). This CDR3 spans 15 amino acids. The CDR3 DNA follows: TGTGCCAGCAGCCCGGGACTCTTGAACACCGGGGAGCTGTTTTTT. Translating it yields CASSPGLLNTGELFF.

The chain has TRBV13 and TRBJ2-7; D is unclear. The CDR3 loop spans 13 amino acids. The V gene lost 2 bases and the J gene lost 5 bases, with 10 bases spanning the gap. Germline V gene sequence: CDR1 PRHDT, CDR2 FYEKMQ (reference sequence). CDR3 sequence reads: CASSLWSGHEQYF. CDR3 in DNA: TGTGCCAGCAGCTTATGGTCCGGTCACGAGCAGTACTTC.

This clone occurred once. V gene TRBV11-2 combines with J gene TRBJ1-2; no definite D call. The CDR3 length is 13 residues. V was pared by 6 bases and J by 6 bases, with 14 bases between. Germline V gene lookup returns CDR1 SGHAT and CDR2 FQNNGV. The CDR3 protein is CASRPTGLDGYTF. The CDR3 DNA is TGTGCCAGCAGGCCAACGGGGTTGGATGGCTACACCTTC.

V is TRBV20-1 and J is TRBJ1-2; D not resolved. This CDR3 has 11 amino acids. Germline V CDR1 and CDR2: DFQATT, SNEGSKA (reference sequence). With 2 bases removed from V and 6 bases from J, the gap between germline ends came to 7 bases. DNA of the CDR3: TGCAGTGCTAGATCCCTTGATGGCTACACCTTC. Its protein product is CSARSLDGYTF.

This rearrangement joins TRBV4-1 to TRBJ1-1; perhaps TRBD1 as D (5 bases). Germline V gene sequence: CDR1 MGHRA, CDR2 YSYEKL. The CDR3 runs 16 residues. The V gene lost 1 base and the J gene lost 5 bases, with 17 bases spanning the gap. CDR3 DNA sequence: TGCGCCAGCAGCCAAGGGCTCCGTAAGGGGTGGACTGAAGCTTTCTTT. Its translation: CASSQGLRKGWTEAFF.

This clone occurred a few times. V gene TRBV6-1 combines with J gene TRBJ2-2; 11 nucleotides agree with TRBD1. Germline V gives CDR1 MNHNS, CDR2 SASEGT. Germline trimming cut 10 bases from V and 8 bases from J; bases unmatched to any gene: 6. The CDR3 contains 13 residues. This chain's CDR3 is CATPDRGPGELFF. Here the CDR3 DNA reads TGTGCCACCCCGGACAGGGGGCCGGGGGAGCTGTTTTTT.

The gene calls are TRBV29-1 and TRBJ2-7; D gene uncertain. CDR1 is SQVTM, CDR2 ANQGSEA, per germline. The CDR3 loop spans 12 amino acids. With 4 bases removed from V and 6 bases from J, the gap between germline ends came to 13 bases. CDR3 protein: CSVGAGHVEQYF. The CDR3 region has the DNA TGCAGCGTTGGGGCAGGCCACGTCGAGCAGTACTTC.

The chain carries TRBV6-1 and TRBJ2-5; D is unresolved. CDR1 is MNHNS, CDR2 SASEGT, per germline. Trimming shortened V by 1 base and J by 9 bases, and 6 bases separated the two germline ends. The CDR3 has 11 amino acids. CDR3 sequence (DNA): TGTGCCAGCAGTGAAGGGAGAGCCCAGTACTTC. This encodes CASSEGRAQYF.

The chain is built from TRBV7-2 and TRBJ2-4; 10 bases fit TRBD1. The V gene's germline CDR1 is SGHTA and CDR2 FQGNSA. The CDR3 contains 15 residues. Unmatched junction bases numbered 8, after V lost 5 bases and J lost 7 bases. The CDR3 DNA reads TGTGCCAGCAGCCTCTCCGGGACAGGGGACAACATTCAGTACTTC. As protein: CASSLSGTGDNIQYF.

The chain joins TRBV29-1 to TRBJ2-1; 8 nucleotides match TRBD1. CDR1 SQVTM and CDR2 ANQGSEA come from the germline V gene. This CDR3 spans 18 amino acids. V was pared by 3 bases and J by 0 bases, with 13 bases of the junction left unmatched. The CDR3 sequence: CSVEQPGQVTFSYNEQFF. The CDR3 DNA is TGCAGCGTTGAGCAACCGGGACAGGTGACTTTCTCCTACAATGAGCAGTTCTTC.

The V gene is TRBV9, the J gene TRBJ1-2; 7 nucleotides agree with TRBD1. Germline loops: CDR1 SGDLS, CDR2 YYNGEE. This CDR3 comprises 12 residues. J gave up 5 bases and V 4 bases, and 2 bases lay outside the gene matches. CDR3 sequence reads: CASSPGGYGYTF. As DNA, the CDR3 is TGTGCCAGCAGCCCAGGGGGGTATGGCTACACCTTC. Full variable domain (remainder filled in from reference TRBV9 and TRBJ1-2): DSGVTQTPKHLITATGQRVTLRCSPRSGDLSVYWYQQSLDQGLQFLIQYYNGEERAKGNILERFSAQQFPDLHSELNLSSLELGDSALYFCASSPGGYGYTFGSGTRLTVV.

The rearrangement links TRBV11-2 to TRBJ1-3; 10 bases are shared with TRBD1. This CDR3 is 17 amino acids long. J gave up 1 base and V 4 bases, and 7 bases lay outside the gene matches. Germline CDR1 and CDR2: SGHAT and FQNNGV. The CDR3 DNA sequence: TGTGCCAGCAGCTCCTGGACAGGGGGAAGATCTGGAAACACCATATATTTT. Translated, it gives CASSSWTGGRSGNTIYF.

The rearrangement links TRBV9 to TRBJ1-5; 7 bases are shared with TRBD1. Germline V gene lookup returns CDR1 SGDLS and CDR2 YYNGEE. V shed 4 bases and J 2 bases; nucleotides not matched to a gene: 6. The CDR3 is 15 residues long. CDR3 in amino acids: CASSKGAGGNQPQHF. The DNA for the CDR3 is TGTGCCAGCAGCAAGGGGGCCGGGGGCAATCAGCCCCAGCATTTT.

This chain connects TRBV12-5 to TRBJ1-1, with D possibly matching TRBD1 (6 bases). The V gene lost 6 bases and the J gene lost 4 bases, with 9 bases spanning the gap. Germline CDR1 reads LGHNT; CDR2 reads FRNRAP. The CDR3 length is 12 residues. Written as DNA, the CDR3 is TGTGCTAGTGGAAAGGACAGCACTGAAGCTTTCTTT. It translates to CASGKDSTEAFF.

This clone was seen a few times. This chain links TRBV5-1 with TRBJ2-2; D is perhaps TRBD1 (5 bases). V lost 4 bases and J 1 base, leaving 17 bases between the germline ends. The germline V gene encodes CDR1 SGHRS and CDR2 YFSETQ. The CDR3 is 17 residues long. The CDR3 protein is CASSHIVREWNTGELFF. In nucleotides, the CDR3 is TGCGCCAGCAGCCACATTGTCAGGGAATGGAACACCGGGGAGCTGTTTTTT.

The chain recombines TRBV20-1 with TRBJ2-2; no definite D call. The CDR3 extends over 11 amino acids. Trimming pared 3 bases from V and 7 bases from J, leaving 6 bases between. Looked up from germline, CDR1 is DFQATT and CDR2 is SNEGSKA (reference sequence). The CDR3: CSASILGELFF. The DNA for the CDR3 is TGCAGTGCTAGTATCCTCGGGGAGCTGTTTTTT.

The V and J genes are TRBV15 and TRBJ2-3; TRBD2 matches at 14 bases. Germline V gene sequence: CDR1 LNHNV, CDR2 YYDKDF (reference sequence). The V segment lost 5 bases and the J segment 3 bases; nucleotides outside the gene matches: 10. This CDR3 region has 18 residues. CDR3: CATSFYTGLAGGTDTQYF. CDR3 bases: TGTGCCACCAGCTTCTATACTGGACTAGCGGGGGGAACAGATACGCAGTATTTT.

The chain carries TRBV13 and TRBJ2-7; 9 nucleotides match TRBD1. The germline CDR1 and CDR2 sequences are PRHDT and FYEKMQ (reference sequence). V was pared by 5 bases and J by 2 bases, with 7 bases of the junction left unmatched. This CDR3 comprises 15 residues. The CDR3 DNA follows: TGTGCCAGCAGCCCCGCCGGACAGGGGACCTACGAGCAGTACTTC. Its protein product is CASSPAGQGTYEQYF. Looking up the rest from reference TRBV13 and TRBJ2-7 gives the full variable domain: AAGVIQSPRHLIKEKRETATLKCYPIPRHDTVYWYQQGPGQDPQFLISFYEKMQSDKGSIPDRFSAQQFSDYHSELNMSSLELGDSALYFCASSPAGQGTYEQYFGPGTRLTVT.

V gene TRBV5-4 combines with J gene TRBJ2-5; 12 bases align to TRBD2. V lost 4 bases and J lost 5; bases outside the gene matches: 6. Germline loops: CDR1 SGHNT, CDR2 YYREEE (reference sequence). The CDR3 runs to 15 residues. CDR3 sequence (DNA): TGTGCCAGCAGCGGCGGACTAGCGGGGCGGGAGACCCAGTACTTC. It translates to CASSGGLAGRETQYF.

The chain recombines TRBV6-1 with TRBJ2-6; tentative D call: TRBD2 (5 bases). CDR1 and CDR2 from the germline V gene are MNHNS and SASEGT. This CDR3 has 14 residues. The germline V and J ends were trimmed by 7 bases and 2 bases, with 9 bases remaining between them. The CDR3 region is CASNKGAGANVLTF. CDR3 coding DNA: TGTGCCAGCAACAAGGGAGCTGGGGCCAACGTCCTGACTTTC.

A single count supports this clone. The V call is TRBV19, the J call TRBJ2-3; 10 bases line up with TRBD2. Germline V gene data show CDR1 as LNHDA and CDR2 as SQIVND (reference sequence). The CDR3 consists of 15 residues. The trim removed 6 bases at V and 2 bases at J, leaving 5 bases unmatched. CDR3 coding DNA: TGTGCCAGTAGGGGGACTAGCGTCGCCACAGATACGCAGTATTTT. Its protein product is CASRGTSVATDTQYF.